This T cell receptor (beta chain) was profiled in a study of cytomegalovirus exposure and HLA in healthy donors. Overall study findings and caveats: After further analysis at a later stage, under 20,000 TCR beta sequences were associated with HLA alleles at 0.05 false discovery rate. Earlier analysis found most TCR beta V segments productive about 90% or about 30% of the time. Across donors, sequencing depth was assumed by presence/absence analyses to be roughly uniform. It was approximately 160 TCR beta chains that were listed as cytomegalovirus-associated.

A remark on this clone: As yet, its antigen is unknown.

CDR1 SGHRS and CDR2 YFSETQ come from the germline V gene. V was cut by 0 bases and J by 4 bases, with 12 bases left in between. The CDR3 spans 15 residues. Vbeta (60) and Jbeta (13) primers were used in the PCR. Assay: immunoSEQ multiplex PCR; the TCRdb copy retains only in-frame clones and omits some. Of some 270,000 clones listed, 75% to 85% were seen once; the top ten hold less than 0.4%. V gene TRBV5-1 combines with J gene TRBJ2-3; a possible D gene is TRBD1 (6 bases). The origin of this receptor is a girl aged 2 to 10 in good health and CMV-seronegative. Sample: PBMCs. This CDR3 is CASSLAQGSPDTQYF. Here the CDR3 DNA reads TGCGCCAGCAGCTTGGCACAGGGATCCCCAGATACGCAGTATTTT.